These T cell receptor beta chains were read from a single sample in a study of CD8 T cells in ankylosing spondylitis. TCRdb re-derived calls from the 5' RACE reads in MiXCR, one entry per CDR3 protein. The sample contains about 250,000 distinct CDR3 sequences, over 9.5% of which appear only once. Sequencing used blood, either unsorted or a sorted T cell fraction (not recorded which). These receptors were taken from a male donor with ankylosing spondylitis or in good health (not recorded which). Both conserved end residues are part of each CDR3. The order of the fields is V gene, clone size, D gene, J gene, CDR3 DNA, CDR3 protein. The D gene is left open where the match is weak. Clone size, where shown, is once, few, many, or a class for clones that have expanded.

>TRBV5-1|many|TRBD1|TRBJ2-3
TGCGCCAGCAGCACCGGGACAGGGTGGAGCACAGATACGCAGTATTTT
CASSTGTGWSTDTQYF
>TRBV10-1|many|-|TRBJ2-1
TGCGCCAGCAGTGCCACTAGCTGGGGGGAGCAGTTCTTC
CASSATSWGEQFF
>TRBV12-3/TRBV12-4|many|-|TRBJ1-2
TGTGCCATCTCAAGGCGTGGGGGTGATGGCTACACCTTC
CAISRRGGDGYTF
>TRBV7-2|-|-|TRBJ2-5
TGTACCAGCAGCCCCAGGGACCCGGGAAAGACCCAGTACTTC
CTSSPRDPGKTQYF
>TRBV7-2|-|-|TRBJ2-3
TGTGCCAGCAGCTTATCCCCAAGGCGAGATACGCAGTATTTT
CASSLSPRRDTQYF
>TRBV5-1|many|-|TRBJ2-6
TGCGCCAGCAGCTTGGAGCTCTCTGGGGCCAACGTCCTGACTTTC
CASSLELSGANVLTF
>TRBV20-1|-|-|TRBJ1-2
TGCAGTGCTAGAGCCGGGAACATATATGGCTACACCTTC
CSARAGNIYGYTF
>TRBV18|-|-|TRBJ1-1
TGTGCCAGCTCAACCACACAGAACACTGAAGCTTTCTTT
CASSTTQNTEAFF
>TRBV7-6|few|-|TRBJ1-3
TGTGCCAGCAGCTCGACCCTACAGGGAGCTGGAAACACCATATATTTT
CASSSTLQGAGNTIYF
>TRBV25-1|many|TRBD1|TRBJ1-4
TGTGCCAGCAGTCCTTTGGACAGGGCGGATGAAAAACTGTTTTTT
CASSPLDRADEKLFF
>TRBV4-1|-|TRBD1|TRBJ2-7
TGCGCCAGCAGCCTCGACAGGGCAGAAACCTACGAGCAGTGCTTC
CASSLDRAETYEQCF
>TRBV9|many|-|TRBJ2-3
TGTGCCAGCACCAGGGGACGGGGCACAGATACGCAGTATTTT
CASTRGRGTDTQYF
>TRBV7-9|-|-|TRBJ1-2
TGTGCCAGCAGCTCCGGCGGGCAGGGGTATGGCTACACCTTC
CASSSGGQGYGYTF
>TRBV3-1|many|-|TRBJ1-2
TGTGCCAGCAGCCAAGGGTCAGAATATGGCTACACCTTC
CASSQGSEYGYTF
>TRBV27|-|-|TRBJ2-2
TGTGCCAGCAGTTCCCTCCAGGTAGTGGGCGGGGAGCTGTTTTTT
CASSSLQVVGGELFF
>TRBV7-9|many|-|TRBJ1-4
TGTGCCAGCAGCTTAACCCCGGGGGGGTTGTTTTTT
CASSLTPGGLFF
>TRBV2|few|-|TRBJ2-6
TGTGCCAGCAGTGACTTTTTATCCGGACTAAGCTCTGGGGCCAACGTCCTGACTTTC
CASSDFLSGLSSGANVLTF
>TRBV19|-|-|TRBJ1-2
TGTGCCAGTAACCCTGGGGCGGGGCCCGGCTATGGCTACACCTTC
CASNPGAGPGYGYTF
>TRBV10-3|-|TRBD2|TRBJ2-1
TGTGCCATCAGTGGAGGACTAGCGGGAGTAGGCAATGAGCAGTTCTTC
CAISGGLAGVGNEQFF
>TRBV6-1|many|TRBD1|TRBJ2-1
TGTGCCAGCAGATCGCCGGGACAGGGGGCAGGTGAGCAGTTCTTC
CASRSPGQGAGEQFF
>TRBV5-1|many|-|TRBJ2-2
TGCGCCAGCAGCTTGGGAAGGGATTCAGCGAACACCGGGGAGCTGTTTTTT
CASSLGRDSANTGELFF
>TRBV10-3|many|-|TRBJ2-5
TGTGCCATCAGTGAGGGTGGTACTTTGCAAGAGACCCAGTACTTC
CAISEGGTLQETQYF
>TRBV30|-|-|TRBJ1-6
TGTGCCTGGAGCACTACAGGGAGTGAATCACCCCTCCACTTT
CAWSTTGSESPLHF
>TRBV11-3|many|-|TRBJ2-5
TGTGCCAGCGACATTGGGGGGTCAGAGACCCAGTACTTC
CASDIGGSETQYF
>TRBV24-1|many|TRBD1|TRBJ2-1
TGTGCCACCAGTGGCTCGGGACAGGGGGTCAATGAGCAGTTCTTC
CATSGSGQGVNEQFF
>TRBV5-1|many|TRBD2|TRBJ2-3
TGCGCCAGCAGTCCATCAAGCGGGGGGACAGATACGCAGTATTTT
CASSPSSGGTDTQYF
>TRBV6-1|many|TRBD1|TRBJ1-6
TGTGCCAGCAGTCCACAGGGGCCCCAAGGCTCCTATAATTCACCCCTCCACTTT
CASSPQGPQGSYNSPLHF
>TRBV5-6|many|-|TRBJ2-5
TGTGCCAGCAGCTGGATGGCATTAGGACTACAAGAGACCCAGTACTTC
CASSWMALGLQETQYF
>TRBV4-1|few|-|TRBJ2-1
TGCGCCAGCAGCCCGCAGATTCCAGCGGCTAACAATGAGCAGTTCTTC
CASSPQIPAANNEQFF
>TRBV12-3/TRBV12-4|many|-|TRBJ2-3
TGTGCCAGCAGCCCAAGGTGGGGCTCCGGGGATACGCAGTATTTT
CASSPRWGSGDTQYF
>TRBV4-1|many|TRBD2|TRBJ2-1
TGCGCCAGCAGCCAAATAGCGGGGCTCAATGAGCAGTTCTTC
CASSQIAGLNEQFF
>TRBV6-5|many|-|TRBJ2-1
TGTGCCAGCAGTTCACAGGGAGCGGTCAATGAGCAGTTCTTC
CASSSQGAVNEQFF
>TRBV20-1|many|TRBD2|TRBJ2-7
TGCAGTGCTAGAACTAGCGGGTACGAGCAGTACTTC
CSARTSGYEQYF
>TRBV4-2|-|-|TRBJ2-1
TGTGCCAGCAGCCAAGGGTTCCAACCGAACAATGAGCAGTTCTTC
CASSQGFQPNNEQFF
>TRBV14|many|TRBD1|TRBJ2-7
TGTGCCAGCAGCCAACAGCCAGGGGGCTACGAGCAGTACTTC
CASSQQPGGYEQYF
>TRBV5-1|few|-|TRBJ2-2
TGCGCCAGCAGCACCGGGACGTCCAACACCGGGGAGCTGTTTTTT
CASSTGTSNTGELFF
>TRBV5-1|many|-|TRBJ2-7
TGCGCCAGCAGCTTTGGGAACCCCTCTAGGGAGCAGTACTTC
CASSFGNPSREQYF
>TRBV5-1|many|TRBD2|TRBJ2-7
TGCGCCAGCAGCCATAGCGGGGGAACCTACGAGCAGTACTTC
CASSHSGGTYEQYF
>TRBV6-5|many|TRBD2|TRBJ2-1
TGTGCCAGCAGTTCCCTAGCGGGACGCTACAATGAGCAGTTCTTC
CASSSLAGRYNEQFF
>TRBV6-2/TRBV6-3|-|TRBD2|TRBJ2-1
TGTGCCAGCAGTACCGGGACTAGCGACTACAATGAGCAGTTCTTC
CASSTGTSDYNEQFF
>TRBV29-1|many|-|TRBJ2-2
TGCAGCGTTGAAGATCAGAAAGGGTTGAGTAGCACCGGGGAGCTGTTTTTT
CSVEDQKGLSSTGELFF
>TRBV5-4|few|-|TRBJ2-1
TGTGCCAGCAGCATGAGGGGCCTTACGGCCAATGAGCAGTTCTTC
CASSMRGLTANEQFF
>TRBV30|many|TRBD1|TRBJ1-1
TGTGCCTTCACTCGACAGGGCCCTTCTAAACTCGCGAACACTGAAGCTTTCTTT
CAFTRQGPSKLANTEAFF
>TRBV6-5|-|TRBD1|TRBJ2-1
TGTGCCAGCAGTTACCAACAGGGGGTAAGAAGAGACAATGAGCAGTTCTTC
CASSYQQGVRRDNEQFF
>TRBV5-1|few|-|TRBJ1-1
TGCGCCAGCAGCTTGGATCCCTCTCCTAACACTGAAGCTTTCTTT
CASSLDPSPNTEAFF
>TRBV18|-|TRBD1|TRBJ1-5
TGTGCCAGCTCGCAACAGGGGTTCAATCAGTCCCAGCATTTT
CASSQQGFNQSQHF
>TRBV7-7|many|-|TRBJ2-7
TGTGCCAGCAGCCAGTTCTTGGGTTACGAGCAGTACTTC
CASSQFLGYEQYF
>TRBV4-2|many|-|TRBJ2-3
TGTGCCAGCAGCCAAGCCGGGCCAGATACGCAGTATTTT
CASSQAGPDTQYF
>TRBV7-9|-|-|TRBJ2-5
TGTGCCAGCACCCCCGGAGATGAGACCCAGTACTTC
CASTPGDETQYF
>TRBV4-2|many|-|TRBJ2-1
TGTGCCAGCAGCCGAAGGGAAGGGACTGGGTACAATGAGCAGTTCTTC
CASSRREGTGYNEQFF
>TRBV10-1|many|TRBD2|TRBJ2-2
TGCGCCAGCAGTGAATTCCCAGGGACTAGCGGGAGCCGGGAGCTGTTTTTT
CASSEFPGTSGSRELFF
>TRBV7-2|many|-|TRBJ1-5
TGTGCCAGCAGCCTACAGGGAGCGGGGCAGCCCCAGCATTTT
CASSLQGAGQPQHF
>TRBV30|many|-|TRBJ1-1
TGTGCCTGGAGACGAGGGGGAATTAACACTGAAGCTTTCTTT
CAWRRGGINTEAFF
>TRBV4-1|many|-|TRBJ2-7
TGCGCCAGCAGCCAAGTTCCTAGCGCCTCCCAAACCTACGAGCAGTACTTC
CASSQVPSASQTYEQYF
>TRBV20-1|many|-|TRBJ2-5
TGCAGTGCTAGCGGGAGAGGGGTCCAAGAGACCCAGTACTTC
CSASGRGVQETQYF